This TCR beta chain originates from a study of T cell responses to AZD1222 COVID-19 vaccine (dated by TCRdb to about 2021). Regarding the complete study: Because spike-specific TCR depth and breadth did not differ between the two schedules, AZD1222 recipients who got a second dose at roughly 4 weeks were pooled with those who got a second dose at roughly 12 weeks. Trial participants were enrolled by age into 18-55, 56-69 and 70-plus year subgroups, with around 150, 28 and 57 TCR-sequenced participants respectively. A total of more than 230 trial participants underwent TCR sequencing, of whom 200 to 220 had received two doses of AZD1222 and some 25 had received two doses of the MenACWY control vaccine. Broad study findings and their caveats: CD4 TCRs associated with the vaccine covered the entire spike protein, and the dominant responses were in regions 160-218 and 743-854. Conclusions about previously exposed vaccinees are limited because only a handful of AZD1222 recipients were SARS-CoV-2 seropositive at baseline. The 56-69-year group was small, and its depth increase did not reach significance, likely because of low power. Epitopes outside the regions mutated in the B.1.351 and B.1.1.7 variants were reportedly recognized by nearly half of the unique spike-specific TCRs. Most participants were white British and females outnumbered males, and the authors suggested that clonal diversity may have been underestimated. A significant rise in spike-specific TCR breadth and depth was observed after two AZD1222 doses relative to day 0 and relative to MenACWY recipients. Because no day 14 peak-response samples were available, the repertoires could be characterized only after the peak T cell response.

Remarks on this clone: Its specific antigen is unknown. The sample holds no much larger clone one base away, and base qualities are not on file.

The time point label here, explained by the study, means: baseline before first vaccination. The vaccinee samples were drawn from two UK trials, COV001 and COV002, one of which was a single-blind randomized controlled phase 2/3 trial testing AZD1222 (ChAdOx1 nCoV-19) in healthy adults. For TCRbeta chain sequencing, PBMC samples were collected from trial participants at day 0 and at day 28 after the second dose. The CDR3 spans 12 residues, from the cysteine through the phenylalanine. CDR3 DNA is the only sequence kept; it has 36 bases, read in frame from the first base. V and J are trimmed by 5 bases and 12 bases, and the gene matches miss 3 bases of the junction. The CDR3 regions of human TCRbeta chains were analyzed by immunosequencing. The published analysis was carried out like this. TCRs in the repertoires were compared against a reference library of SARS-CoV-2-specific TCRs that had been generated with the MIRA antigen-specificity platform. Breadth was defined as the fraction of unique TCRs that were SARS-CoV-2-associated, and depth was defined as the fraction of total T cells that were SARS-CoV-2-associated. Using the MIRA data, each spike-specific TCR was mapped to the spike region that the TCR reacts to and placed in a CD4 or CD8 class. Log10-transformed breadth and depth values were compared by one-way ANOVA with Sidak's multiple comparisons tests. TCRdb obtained this table from immuneACCESS and retained in-frame rearrangements with V and J assigned. These tables miss some clones; where compared with another copy, unresolved V genes account for less than half of the shortfall, and the remainder is unexplained. V and J calls and clone size are copied from that table; D and trimming were computed from the DNA. The sample contains 150,000 to 190,000 clones, 90% of them found a single time. Roughly 1.9% of the sample rests with the top ten.

This sequence originates from an adult in good health. The input for sequencing was peripheral blood, taken on day 0 of AZD1222 vaccination. The chain is assembled from TRBV12-3 or TRBV12-4 and TRBJ2-1; the central 11 bases match TRBD2. The CDR3: CASSISGRGQFF. The DNA reads as follows: TGTGCCAGCAGTATTAGCGGGAGGGGGCAGTTCTTC.